Listed here are 24 T cell receptor beta chains from one sample, sequenced in a study of shared clonotypes between healthy human individuals. The method was immunoSEQ multiplex PCR; TCRdb's version includes in-frame clones alone and lacks a portion of them. The profile shows 550,000 to 700,000 clones, around 73% of them singletons. The specimen was memory CD4+ T cells sorted from blood. Described subset: CD45RA-negative fraction. These receptor sequences come from a young woman in good health.

The chain has TRBV9 and TRBJ2-7, with 8 bases matching TRBD1. CDR1 is SGDLS and CDR2 is YYNGEE in the germline V gene. V shed 3 bases and J 3 bases; nucleotides not matched to a gene: 5. The CDR3 has 14 amino acids. CDR3 DNA sequence: TGTGCCAGCAGCGGAGGGACAGGCGGCTACGAGCAGTACTTC. Translated: CASSGGTGGYEQYF. Complete variable domain (other parts from reference TRBV9 and TRBJ2-7): DSGVTQTPKHLITATGQRVTLRCSPRSGDLSVYWYQQSLDQGLQFLIQYYNGEERAKGNILERFSAQQFPDLHSELNLSSLELGDSALYFCASSGGTGGYEQYFGPGTRLTVT.

The gene calls are TRBV28 and TRBJ1-3; D is unclear. Germline loops: CDR1 MDHEN, CDR2 SYDVKM. Trimming took off 6 bases at V and 2 bases at J, with 11 bases between the two ends. CDR3 size: 14 residues. CDR3 sequence (DNA): TGTGCCAGCAGCCCCGCTTTGGCTGGAAACACCATATATTTT. This codes for CASSPALAGNTIYF.

This chain connects TRBV6-6 to TRBJ1-1, with 8 nucleotides matching TRBD1. Per the germline V gene, CDR1 is MNHNY and CDR2 is SVGAGI (reference sequence). The CDR3 loop spans 12 amino acids. The V segment lost 7 bases and the J segment 11 bases; nucleotides outside the gene matches: 9. DNA for the CDR3: TGTGCCAGCACCGGACAGGGTGGCTACGCTTTCTTT. Amino acids: CASTGQGGYAFF.

The genes are TRBV4-2 and TRBJ2-1; D not resolved. The length of the CDR3 is 15 residues. V shed 0 bases and J shed 3 bases, with 9 bases lying between them. The germline CDR1 and CDR2 sequences are LGHNA and YNFKEQ. The CDR3 here is CASSQDAADYNEQFF. The CDR3 DNA is TGTGCCAGCAGCCAAGATGCGGCCGACTACAATGAGCAGTTCTTC.

This clone turned up a few times. The gene calls are TRBV27 and TRBJ2-2; maybe TRBD2 (6 bases). There are 16 residues in the CDR3. Trimming removed 7 bases from V and 1 base from J, with 16 bases in between. Per germline, CDR1 MNHEY and CDR2 SMNVEV (reference sequence). CDR3 nucleotide sequence: TGTGCCAGCACCATGGGGCGGGGCCAGAACACCGGGGAGCTGTTTTTT. Its protein is CASTMGRGQNTGELFF.

The rearrangement links TRBV19 to TRBJ2-1; D may correspond to TRBD1 or TRBD2 (5 bases each). The CDR3 runs 14 residues. The V gene's germline CDR1 is LNHDA and CDR2 SQIVND (reference sequence). Trimming removed 3 bases from V and 6 bases from J, with 12 bases in between. The CDR3 region has the DNA TGTGCCAGTAGTATGTGGGCAGGGAGCAATGAGCAGTTCTTC. Translated: CASSMWAGSNEQFF.

J is TRBJ2-7 and V is TRBV7-6, with no clear D. The CDR3 is 13 residues long. V shed 1 base and J shed 6 bases, with 10 bases lying between them. The germline gives CDR1 SGHVS, CDR2 FNYEAQ. In DNA, the CDR3 is TGTGCCAGCAGCTTAGAGGGCCGTCTCGAGCAGTACTTC. It is translated as CASSLEGRLEQYF.

Remarks on this clone: Given a much more abundant clone one base away, this may be a read error. V and J are TRBV11-3 and TRBJ1-2; 7 bases are shared with TRBD1. CDR1 and CDR2 from the germline V gene are SGHNT and YENEEA. The CDR3 contains 15 residues. DNA for the CDR3: TGCGCCAGCAGCTTAGCTAGGACAGGACTCTATGGCTACACCTTC. Protein sequence: CASSLARTGLYGYTF.

To note about this clone: The identical CDR3 is also encoded by other nucleotide sequences in the sample. J is TRBJ1-4 and V is TRBV6-6; D not certain. Germline V CDR1 and CDR2: MNHNY, SVGAGI (reference sequence). This CDR3 is 13 amino acids long. The ends were cut back, 8 bases at V and 2 bases at J, with 9 bases in the middle. DNA for the CDR3: TGTGCCAGCTCCAGATCTACTAATGAAAAACTGTTTTTT. Encoded protein: CASSRSTNEKLFF.

This chain joins TRBV27 and TRBJ2-1; 13 nucleotides agree with TRBD2. Germline lookup yields CDR1 MNHEY and CDR2 SMNVEV (reference sequence). V was clipped by 2 bases and J by 8 bases; unmatched bases: 9. This CDR3 has 17 amino acids. DNA for the CDR3: TGTGCCAGCAGTTTAAGGACTAGCGGGAGCATCGGGGATGAGCAGTTCTTC. Its translation: CASSLRTSGSIGDEQFF.

At least ten counts were recorded for this clone. This chain uses TRBV11-2 with TRBJ2-3; D is undetermined. This CDR3 has 13 residues. The germline V gene has CDR1 SGHAT and CDR2 FQNNGV. V lost 5 bases and J lost 6, with 12 bases in between. This chain's CDR3 is CASSSTIADTQYF. The DNA for the CDR3 is TGTGCCAGCAGCAGTACCATAGCCGATACGCAGTATTTT.

This chain connects TRBV6-5 to TRBJ2-7; 10 bases line up with TRBD2. J was trimmed by 6 bases and V by 5 bases; bases with no gene match: 7. The germline gives CDR1 MNHEY, CDR2 SVGAGI. This CDR3 region has 14 residues. The CDR3 bases are TGTGCCAGCAGTACCAGCGGGAGGGTCTCCGAGCAGTACTTC. Amino acids: CASSTSGRVSEQYF.

The genes are TRBV5-1 and TRBJ2-7; D may be TRBD1 (5 bases). Germline-derived CDR1 and CDR2 are SGHRS and YFSETQ. Trimming took off 4 bases at V and 0 bases at J, with 8 bases between the two ends. This CDR3 region has 13 residues. Here the CDR3 reads CASSDSGSYEQYF. In DNA, the CDR3 is TGCGCCAGCAGCGACAGTGGCTCCTACGAGCAGTACTTC.

The chain is built from TRBV30 and TRBJ2-5, with D possibly being TRBD1 (6 bases). The J call may be incorrect, as the DNA end agrees better with TRBJ2-7. This CDR3 region has 14 residues. The germline V gene has CDR1 GTSNPN and CDR2 SVGIG (reference sequence). Here the CDR3 reads CAWSYKGQLYEQYF. CDR3 nucleotide sequence: TGTGCCTGGAGTTATAAAGGACAGCTTTACGAGCAGTACTTC.

J is TRBJ2-7 and V is TRBV5-1; a possible D gene is TRBD2 (5 bases). With 0 bases removed from V and 3 bases from J, the gap between germline ends came to 13 bases. The CDR3 has 15 residues. Looked up from germline, CDR1 is SGHRS and CDR2 is YFSETQ. The chain's CDR3 is CASSLDVGAVYEQYF. In DNA form, the CDR3 reads TGCGCCAGCAGCTTGGATGTGGGAGCGGTCTACGAGCAGTACTTC.

The chain employs TRBV18 and TRBJ2-7; 8 positions match TRBD2. The CDR3 loop spans 15 amino acids. V dropped 3 bases and J dropped 4; count of bases not matched to a gene: 8. The V gene's germline CDR1 is KGHSH and CDR2 LQKENI. In nucleotides, the CDR3 is TGTGCCAGCTCACCCCCCGGGGGGGATTTATACGAGCAGTACTTC. It is translated as CASSPPGGDLYEQYF.

This clone was detected a few times. The V gene is TRBV25-1, the J gene TRBJ2-3; 10 nucleotides align to TRBD2. J gave up 5 bases and V 4 bases, and 6 bases lay outside the gene matches. This CDR3 spans 15 amino acids. CDR1 and CDR2 from the germline V gene are MGHDK and SYGVNS. This chain's CDR3 is CASSVQREGRDTQYF. The CDR3 DNA follows: TGTGCCAGCAGTGTCCAGCGGGAGGGCCGAGATACGCAGTATTTT.

V gene TRBV5-1 combines with J gene TRBJ2-7, with D tentatively TRBD1 or TRBD2 (5 bases each). The ends were cut back, 1 base at V and 6 bases at J, with 17 bases in the middle. CDR1 and CDR2 (germline): SGHRS, YFSETQ. The CDR3 contains 15 residues. The CDR3 loop reads CASSLLGRESSEQYF. Here the CDR3 DNA reads TGCGCCAGCAGCTTGTTGGGCAGGGAGAGTTCCGAGCAGTACTTC.

The CDR3 nucleotides read TGCGCCAGCAGCGCCCTGGCGGGAGACACAGATACGCAGTATTTT. As protein: CASSALAGDTDTQYF. This chain connects TRBV5-1 to TRBJ2-3; TRBD2 matches 7 bases. The CDR3 length is 15 residues. The germline V gene has CDR1 SGHRS and CDR2 YFSETQ. J was trimmed by 2 bases and V by 4 bases; bases with no gene match: 7.

The V gene is TRBV12-2, the J gene TRBJ2-7; the table's D call, TRBD2, has no DNA check behind it. TRBV12-2 is annotated as a pseudogene. The CDR3 totals 13 residues. In DNA form, the CDR3 reads TGTGCAATTAGGGCTAGCGTCCCCTACGAGCAGTACTTC. It codes for CAIRASVPYEQYF.

The chain uses TRBV5-8 and TRBJ1-3; D call uncertain. Germline V gene data show CDR1 as SGHTS and CDR2 as YDEGEE. The V end was cut by 1 base, the J end by 0 bases, with 11 bases between. The length of the CDR3 is 16 residues. The CDR3 region is CASSLRVTGSGNTIYF. The CDR3 nucleotides read TGTGCCAGCAGCTTGCGGGTGACCGGCTCTGGAAACACCATATATTTT.

V usage is TRBV7-2 and J usage is TRBJ2-7, with 7 nucleotides matching TRBD1. This CDR3 has 16 amino acids. The V and J ends lost 0 bases and 4 bases, in that order; junction bases with no gene match: 9. Per germline, CDR1 SGHTA and CDR2 FQGNSA. DNA of the CDR3: TGTGCCAGCAGCTTAGCGCCGGGACAGAAAAGTTACGAGCAGTACTTC. Encoded protein: CASSLAPGQKSYEQYF.

Many counts were recorded for this clone. Other DNA sequences in the sample encode the same CDR3. The chain combines TRBV19 with TRBJ1-2; 8 nucleotides align to TRBD1. This CDR3 comprises 13 residues. The germline gives CDR1 LNHDA, CDR2 SQIVND (reference sequence). The J segment lost 4 bases and the V segment lost 6 bases, leaving 4 bases of the junction unmatched. For the CDR3, the DNA is TGTGCCAGTAGCCTCGGACAGGGCTATGGCTACACCTTC. The encoded protein is CASSLGQGYGYTF.

This clone was picked up a small number of times. This chain joins TRBV5-6 and TRBJ1-2; D remains ambiguous. This CDR3 is built from 15 residues. The germline CDR1 and CDR2 sequences are SGHDT and YYEEEE. The V gene lost 8 bases and the J gene lost 0 bases, with 17 bases spanning the gap. The CDR3 sequence: CASIRLALPNYGYTF. DNA of the CDR3: TGTGCCAGTATACGACTGGCTCTTCCTAACTATGGCTACACCTTC.